The 22 T cell receptor beta chains below were found in one sample sequenced in a study of tumor-infiltrating lymphocytes in oesophageal squamous cell carcinoma. In TCRdb, the PCR reads were re-called with MiXCR into one record per CDR3 protein. This table has approximately 11,000 distinct CDR3 sequences, 50% to 65% appearing once. The specimen sequenced was esophageal tumor tissue. These receptors originate from a male donor with esophageal squamous cell carcinoma.

This clonotype occurred once. CDR3 coding DNA: TGTGCCACGAGACACCGCAGACAGGGTCTGGGTGAAAAACTGTTTTTT. Translating it yields CATRHRRQGLGEKLFF. This rearrangement joins TRBV24-1 to TRBJ1-4; TRBD1 agrees at 7 bases. The CDR3 contains 16 residues. The junction had 17 bases not matched to a gene; V was cut back by 10 bases and J by 7 bases. Germline V gives CDR1 KGHDR, CDR2 SFDVKD.

The chain links TRBV7-8 to TRBJ2-1; D might be TRBD2 (5 bases). V dropped 7 bases and J dropped 8 bases, with 18 bases sitting between them. This CDR3 is built from 14 residues. The germline V gene has CDR1 SGHVS and CDR2 FQNEAQ. CDR3 sequence reads: CASNRLDSRDEQFF. The CDR3 nucleotides are TGTGCCAGCAACCGACTGGACTCCCGAGATGAGCAGTTCTTC.

This clonotype was found once. This sequence joins TRBV6-6 and TRBJ2-3; D is possibly TRBD2 (5 bases). The DNA matches TRBJ2-7 better at its end, which makes the J call doubtful. Germline V lookup: CDR1 MNHNY, CDR2 SVGAGI (reference sequence). This CDR3 is built from 11 residues. CDR3 DNA: TGTGCCAGCAGTTACTGGGAGAAGCAGTACTTC. This encodes CASSYWEKQYF.

A remark on this clonotype: Given the absence of the conserved phenylalanine or tryptophan at the CDR3 end, a read error is likely. It is unclear where the CDR3 begins or ends on the DNA, so no DNA is shown, and the CDR3 is as TCRdb lists it. The chain joins TRBV7-4 to TRBJ2-1; the listed D gene, TRBD1, was not tested against the DNA. Germline V gene data show CDR1 as SGHVT and CDR2 as SQSDAQ. The CDR3 sequence runs 16 residues, both termini included. CDR3 residues: CASRLRGDSYEQYFGS.

The V call is TRBV7-6, the J call TRBJ1-2; TRBD2 matches at 14 bases. The J call is doubtful: the DNA matches TRBJ2-1 better. Germline CDR1 reads SGHVS; CDR2 reads FNYEAQ. This CDR3 has 16 residues. CDR3 nucleotide sequence: TGTGCCAGCAGCGATTACGGGACTAGCGGGAGCCACGAGCAGTTCTTC. Its translation is CASSDYGTSGSHEQFF.

The chain recombines TRBV12-3 or TRBV12-4 with TRBJ2-4, with 10 nucleotides matching TRBD1. The J call is in doubt because the DNA end fits TRBJ2-1 better. The CDR3 consists of 15 residues. CDR3 loop: CASSGQGQGINEQFF. DNA for the CDR3: TGTGCCAGCAGTGGTCAGGGACAGGGGATCAATGAGCAGTTCTTC.

The rearrangement joins TRBV7-3 to TRBJ2-5, with 15 bases aligning to TRBD2. CDR3 length: 18 amino acids. Germline CDR1 and CDR2: SGHTA and FQGTGA. The V gene end was trimmed by 3 bases and the J gene end by 5 bases; junction bases not matched to a gene: 10. CDR3 DNA: TGTGCCAGCAGCTTGAGGACTAGCGGGAGGGCCGGTACGGAGACCCAGTACTTC. Its translation is CASSLRTSGRAGTETQYF.

This clonotype appeared a few times. V gene TRBV6-1 combines with J gene TRBJ2-4, with D possibly matching TRBD2 (6 bases). The end of the DNA fits TRBJ2-7 better, so the J call may be wrong. The germline V gene has CDR1 MNHNS and CDR2 SASEGT. The CDR3 length is 13 residues. CDR3 nucleotide sequence: TGTGCCAGCAGCCCGGGAGTACGCTACGAGCAGTACTTC. The encoded protein is CASSPGVRYEQYF.

This rearrangement joins TRBV11-3 to TRBJ2-6, with TRBD2 as a possible D gene (5 bases). The J call may be incorrect, as the DNA end agrees better with TRBJ2-5. Germline loops: CDR1 SGHNT, CDR2 YENEEA. The CDR3 is made up of 15 amino acids. This CDR3 is CASSFGREYQETQYF. In nucleotides, the CDR3 is TGTGCCAGCAGCTTTGGGAGAGAGTACCAAGAGACCCAGTACTTC.

CDR3 in DNA: TGTGCCAGCAGCCCTCGGGGTAGCGGACCAGGCGATGAGCAGTACTTC. This codes for CASSPRGSGPGDEQYF. The rearrangement links TRBV7-2 to TRBJ2-1, with D possibly matching TRBD2 (6 bases). The end of the DNA fits TRBJ2-7 better, so the J call may be wrong. CDR1 is SGHTA and CDR2 is FQGNSA in the germline V gene. The CDR3 loop spans 16 amino acids.

This clonotype has only one observation. The J gene is TRBJ2-5, the V gene TRBV7-2; 8 nucleotides match TRBD2. Germline V CDR1 and CDR2: SGHTA, FQGNSA. Unmatched junction bases numbered 10, after V lost 2 bases and J lost 11 bases. The CDR3 sequence is 14 residues long. CDR3 nucleotide sequence: TGTGCCAGCAGCTTAATGGCGGGAGGCCGTGAGCAGTACTTC. Translation: CASSLMAGGREQYF.

The gene calls are TRBV28 and TRBJ2-5, with TRBD2 matching over 9 bases. The J call may be incorrect, as the DNA end agrees better with TRBJ2-1. This CDR3 has 16 residues. Germline V gene lookup returns CDR1 MDHEN and CDR2 SYDVKM. The CDR3 DNA sequence: TGTGCCAGCAGTTTATACGCTAGCGGGAACTACAATGAGCAGTTCTTC. Protein product: CASSLYASGNYNEQFF.

This clonotype was seen a few times. The chain joins TRBV7-8 to TRBJ2-7; possible D gene TRBD1, 5 bases. Germline V gives CDR1 SGHVS, CDR2 FQNEAQ. This CDR3 has 12 residues. V dropped 1 base and J dropped 12 bases, with 13 bases sitting between them. The CDR3 spells CASSLVWGYSYF. The CDR3 DNA sequence: TGTGCCAGCAGCTTAGTTTGGGGCTATTCGTACTTC. Using reference TRBV7-8 and TRBJ2-7 for the parts outside the CDR3, the full variable domain is GAGVSQSPRYKVAKRGQDVALRCDPISGHVSLFWYQQALGQGPEFLTYFQNEAQLDKSGLPSDRFFAERPEGSVSTLKIQRTQQEDSAVYLCASSLVWGYSYFGPGTRLTVT.

The genes are TRBV5-8 and TRBJ2-4; D unresolved. The CDR3 totals 11 residues. Germline CDR1 and CDR2: SGHTS and YDEGEE. The V gene lost 2 bases and the J gene lost 5 bases, with 2 bases spanning the gap. The CDR3 sequence is CASSFENIQYF. CDR3 in DNA: TGTGCCAGCAGCTTTGAAAACATTCAGTACTTC.

This clonotype is medium-sized by share. J is TRBJ2-1 and V is TRBV14; no clear D. Germline V gene data show CDR1 as SGHDN and CDR2 as FVKESK. Trimming took off 5 bases at V and 3 bases at J, with 8 bases between the two ends. The CDR3 is made up of 13 amino acids. The CDR3 DNA sequence: TGTGCCAGCAGCGCCGACTTCTACAATGAGCAGTTCTTC. Its translation is CASSADFYNEQFF.

The chain joins TRBV5-3 to TRBJ2-7; 11 nucleotides agree with TRBD1. The tail of the sequence fits TRBJ2-5 better, so the J call may be wrong. TRBV5-3 is known as an ORF, though its function is uncertain. There are 15 residues in the CDR3. The CDR3, as DNA: TGTGCCAGCAGCATGACCGGGACAGGGGGTGAGACCCAGTACTTC. Its translation: CASSMTGTGGETQYF.

The rearrangement uses TRBV7-4 and TRBJ2-1, with 12 bases matching TRBD2. The J call could be wrong; TRBJ2-5 is a better fit for the DNA end. Germline V gene sequence: CDR1 SGHVT, CDR2 SQSDAQ. The CDR3 consists of 15 residues. The CDR3 region has the DNA TGTGCCAGCAGCTCCGGGACTAGCGGGCAAGAGACCCAGTACTTC. Translating gives CASSSGTSGQETQYF.

This clonotype was recorded many times. It may be a read error: a sequence one base away is much more abundant. This chain uses TRBV6-1 with TRBJ2-1, with TRBD2 matching over 10 bases. CDR3 length: 14 residues. J gave up 10 bases and V 5 bases, and 8 bases lay outside the gene matches. From germline, CDR1 is MNHNS and CDR2 SASEGT. CDR3 in amino acids: CASSFTSGTYEQFF. As DNA, the CDR3 is TGTGCCAGCAGTTTTACTAGCGGGACCTACGAGCAGTTCTTC.

The chain uses TRBV11-1 and TRBJ2-1, with D possibly being TRBD1 (5 bases). V was pared by 1 base and J by 7 bases, with 17 bases between. The CDR3 runs 16 residues. In germline, CDR1 is SGHAT, CDR2 FQDESV (reference sequence). CDR3 DNA: TGTGCCAGCAGCTTAGGGGCAGGGTCCGTGTTGAATGAGCAGTTCTTC. Its protein product is CASSLGAGSVLNEQFF.

The rearrangement uses TRBV4-1 and TRBJ2-7, with TRBD1 matching over 10 bases. After removal of 8 bases from V and 1 base from J, the junction contained 2 bases not matched to a gene. The CDR3 has 13 residues. The germline V gene encodes CDR1 MGHRA and CDR2 YSYEKL. The CDR3: CASSGQGSYEQYF. In DNA, the CDR3 is TGCGCCAGCTCGGGACAGGGGTCCTACGAGCAGTACTTC.

This clonotype has more than one count but fewer than ten. Lacking the conserved final phenylalanine or tryptophan, this CDR3 likely reflects a read error. It is unclear where the CDR3 begins or ends on the DNA, so no DNA is shown, and the CDR3 is as TCRdb lists it. V is TRBV7-8 and J is TRBJ2-7; TRBD2, the D gene given by the table, was not confirmed from the DNA. From germline, CDR1 is SGHVS and CDR2 FQNEAQ. The CDR3 is 17 residues long, counting both termini. CDR3 in amino acids: CASSLSRRGGYEQYFGS.

The rearrangement links TRBV18 to TRBJ2-7, with 7 bases identical to TRBD2. The ends lost 4 bases at V and 2 bases at J; junction bases unmatched: 5. The germline V gene has CDR1 KGHSH and CDR2 LQKENI. There are 14 residues in the CDR3. CDR3 residues: CASSQLRETYEQYF. The CDR3 DNA is TGTGCCAGCTCACAGTTGCGGGAGACCTACGAGCAGTACTTC.